These 25 T cell receptor beta chains share one sample of origin, sequenced in a study of cytomegalovirus exposure and HLA in healthy donors. This PCR relied on a set of 60 Vbeta primers and 13 Jbeta primers. This table comes from immunoSEQ multiplex PCR, and its TCRdb copy is limited to in-frame clones, with some not included. The data hold 150,000 or so clones, with about three quarters observed a single time. The sequenced sample consisted of PBMCs. The origin of the receptors is a female donor in good health and CMV-seronegative.

This chain uses TRBV2 with TRBJ2-2, with D perhaps matching TRBD1 (5 bases). Germline V gene sequence: CDR1 SNHLY, CDR2 FYNNEI. The CDR3 has 14 residues. V gave up 3 bases and J gave up 6 bases, with 11 bases separating them. CDR3 sequence (DNA): TGTGCCAGCAGTGATCAGACAGAGTCCGGGGAGCTGTTTTTT. Amino acids: CASSDQTESGELFF. Full variable domain (rest looked up from reference TRBV2 and TRBJ2-2): EPEVTQTPSHQVTQMGQEVILRCVPISNHLYFYWYRQILGQKVEFLVSFYNNEISEKSEIFDDQFSVERPDGSNFTLKIRSTKLEDSAMYFCASSDQTESGELFFGEGSRLTVL.

This clone was seen more than once but under ten times. This specimen includes other DNA sequences encoding the same CDR3. The rearrangement joins TRBV18 to TRBJ2-1; weak D call: TRBD2 (6 bases). Germline V gives CDR1 KGHSH, CDR2 LQKENI. The CDR3 is 14 amino acids. V was clipped by 2 bases and J by 6 bases, with 11 bases between them. The CDR3 nucleotides read TGTGCCAGCTCACCATTGGGGGGAGGCAATGAGCAGTTCTTC. This translates into CASSPLGGGNEQFF.

The CDR3 spells CASSLGSGGRGYTF. DNA of the CDR3: TGTGCCAGCAGCTTAGGTTCGGGGGGGCGGGGCTACACCTTC. This chain joins TRBV7-9 and TRBJ1-2, with TRBD1 as a possible D gene (6 bases). The CDR3 sequence is 14 residues long. V was pared by 1 base and J by 8 bases, with 14 bases between. Germline assignment: CDR1 SEHNR and CDR2 FQNEAQ (reference sequence).

This chain joins TRBV6-5 and TRBJ2-1; TRBD1 matches at 8 bases. CDR1 and CDR2 from the germline V gene are MNHEY and SVGAGI. V gave up 2 bases and J gave up 6 bases; unmatched junction bases: 6. The CDR3 length is 15 residues. CDR3 protein: CASSYADRGRNEQFF. Written as DNA, the CDR3 is TGTGCCAGCAGTTACGCCGACAGGGGACGCAATGAGCAGTTCTTC.

CDR3 residues: CASRTDRPPNTEAFF. The CDR3 nucleotides read TGTGCCAGCAGGACCGACAGGCCCCCCAACACTGAAGCTTTCTTT. The J gene is TRBJ1-1, the V gene TRBV2; D is possibly TRBD1 (6 bases). The germline CDR1 and CDR2 sequences are SNHLY and FYNNEI. Trimming shortened V by 6 bases and J by 2 bases, and 16 bases separated the two germline ends. The CDR3 sequence is 15 residues long.

The V call is TRBV28, the J call TRBJ2-7, with TRBD2 as a possible D gene (6 bases). Between the trimmed V and J ends, which lost 10 bases and 6 bases, there was a span of 19 bases. The CDR3 covers 13 residues. Germline loops: CDR1 MDHEN, CDR2 SYDVKM. CDR3 DNA: TGTGCCACCGGAGGGCGAGGGACCCTCGAGCAGTACTTC. Translated: CATGGRGTLEQYF. The whole variable domain, filled in from reference TRBV28 and TRBJ2-7, reads DVKVTQSSRYLVKRTGEKVFLECVQDMDHENMFWYRQDPGLGLRLIYFSYDVKMKEKGDIPEGYSVSREKKERFSLILESASTNQTSMYLCATGGRGTLEQYFGPGTRLTVT.

This chain joins TRBV4-2 and TRBJ2-3; D gene ambiguous. CDR3 length: 16 amino acids. Trimming pared 5 bases from V and 5 bases from J, leaving 20 bases between. Per the germline V gene, CDR1 is LGHNA and CDR2 is YNFKEQ. The CDR3 DNA reads TGTGCCAGCAGCTCAGGATCAAGGATACTGGGAGATACGCAGTATTTT. Amino acid sequence: CASSSGSRILGDTQYF.

This chain uses TRBV28 with TRBJ2-3; 13 nucleotides agree with TRBD2. The CDR3 is 17 amino acids. V gave up 2 bases and J gave up 3 bases; unmatched junction bases: 5. From germline, CDR1 is MDHEN and CDR2 SYDVKM. This chain's CDR3 is CASSLPGLAGLTDTQYF. The CDR3 nucleotides read TGTGCCAGCAGTTTACCGGGACTAGCGGGATTGACAGATACGCAGTATTTT.

The chain joins TRBV7-9 to TRBJ2-3; 9 bases line up with TRBD1. The CDR3 totals 15 residues. Trimming took 5 bases from V and 3 from J; bases not matched to a gene: 6. Germline V gene sequence: CDR1 SEHNR, CDR2 FQNEAQ (reference sequence). This CDR3 is CASSVTGGRTDTQYF. The CDR3 DNA reads as TGTGCCAGCAGCGTTACAGGGGGCCGAACAGATACGCAGTATTTT.

The chain links TRBV6-1 to TRBJ2-7; 7 bases are a match to TRBD1. V was pared by 7 bases and J by 4 bases, with 10 bases of the junction left unmatched. This CDR3 has 14 residues. The germline CDR1 and CDR2 sequences are MNHNS and SASEGT. The DNA of the CDR3 is TGTGCCAGCAATAAGGGACAGAGGAGTTACGAGCAGTACTTC. Amino acids: CASNKGQRSYEQYF.

The rearrangement links TRBV6-6 to TRBJ1-1, with 8 bases that match TRBD1. V trimming: 4 bases; J trimming: 2 bases; junction bases outside the gene matches: 6. The CDR3 has 15 amino acids. CDR1 is MNHNY, CDR2 SVGAGI, per germline (reference sequence). The CDR3 is CASSSRQGSNTEAFF. The CDR3, as DNA: TGTGCCAGCAGTTCCCGACAGGGGAGCAACACTGAAGCTTTCTTT.

The rearrangement joins TRBV27 to TRBJ2-7, with 11 bases aligning to TRBD1. With V trimmed by 3 bases and J by 6 bases, 4 bases remained unmatched. The CDR3 runs to 14 residues. The germline V gene has CDR1 MNHEY and CDR2 SMNVEV (reference sequence). CDR3 DNA sequence: TGTGCCAGCAGTTTCCGCGGGACAGGGGGCGAGCAGTACTTC. Amino acid sequence: CASSFRGTGGEQYF.

The chain joins TRBV10-1 to TRBJ2-4, with D tentatively TRBD1 (6 bases). In germline, CDR1 is WNHNN, CDR2 SYGVQD (reference sequence). The CDR3 totals 17 residues. V lost 2 bases, J lost 4 bases, and 18 bases lay in between. Here the CDR3 DNA reads TGCGCCAGCAGTGAGAGGGGCCAGGGGAAACATAAAAACATTCAGTACTTC. Protein: CASSERGQGKHKNIQYF.

This chain uses TRBV6-1 with TRBJ2-7, with 9 bases that match TRBD1. The germline CDR1 and CDR2 sequences are MNHNS and SASEGT. This CDR3 has 14 amino acids. Trimming took 6 bases from V and 1 from J; bases not matched to a gene: 4. In nucleotides, the CDR3 is TGTGCCAGCAGGGAACAGGGGGCATCCTACGAGCAGTACTTC. Translated, it gives CASREQGASYEQYF.

CDR3 coding DNA: TGCGCCAGCAAGGAAGGCGGGCGCTCAGATACGCAGTATTTT. Residues: CASKEGGRSDTQYF. The chain links TRBV5-1 to TRBJ2-3; possibly TRBD2 for D (5 bases). V lost 6 bases to trimming and J lost 4 bases, with 15 bases between them. Germline lookup yields CDR1 SGHRS and CDR2 YFSETQ. There are 14 residues in the CDR3.

The count of this clone is one. The chain combines TRBV19 with TRBJ2-7; TRBD1 aligns across 9 bases. The CDR3 sequence is 13 residues long. Trimming removed 6 bases from V and 6 bases from J; junction bases left unmatched: 6. Looked up from germline, CDR1 is LNHDA and CDR2 is SQIVND (reference sequence). The CDR3 is CASSNRGHIEQYF. CDR3 DNA sequence: TGTGCCAGTAGCAACAGGGGGCATATCGAGCAGTACTTC.

The V call is TRBV5-1, the J call TRBJ2-7, with 10 bases aligning to TRBD2. CDR1 and CDR2 from the germline V gene are SGHRS and YFSETQ. The CDR3 sequence is 17 residues long. V trimming: 3 bases; J trimming: 1 base; junction bases outside the gene matches: 10. CDR3 amino acids: CASSSVRTSGLSYEQYF. The CDR3 DNA is TGCGCCAGCAGCTCCGTACGGACTAGCGGATTATCCTACGAGCAGTACTTC.

The rearrangement joins TRBV28 to TRBJ1-3; the D gene is possibly TRBD1 (5 bases). The CDR3 contains 14 residues. Germline V gene sequence: CDR1 MDHEN, CDR2 SYDVKM. V gave up 3 bases and J gave up 1 base, with 7 bases separating them. CDR3 bases: TGTGCCAGCAGTTTTGGGGGGTCTGGAAACACCATATATTTT. Translation gives CASSFGGSGNTIYF.

This clone has only one observation. The chain is built from TRBV7-8 and TRBJ2-7; D unclear. Germline V CDR1 and CDR2: SGHVS, FQNEAQ. Trimming took 0 bases from V and 4 from J, leaving 7 bases between them. This CDR3 contains 13 residues. CDR3: CASSLAAEYEQYF. CDR3 DNA sequence: TGTGCCAGCAGCTTAGCGGCGGAGTACGAGCAGTACTTC. Full variable domain (rest looked up from reference TRBV7-8 and TRBJ2-7): GAGVSQSPRYKVAKRGQDVALRCDPISGHVSLFWYQQALGQGPEFLTYFQNEAQLDKSGLPSDRFFAERPEGSVSTLKIQRTQQEDSAVYLCASSLAAEYEQYFGPGTRLTVT.

This chain links TRBV29-1 with TRBJ1-2; D perhaps matches TRBD1 (6 bases). This CDR3 contains 14 residues. Germline V gene lookup returns CDR1 SQVTM and CDR2 ANQGSEA. Deletions cut 6 bases from V and 0 bases from J, with 14 bases between. The DNA of the CDR3 is TGCAGCGTGGAGAAACAGGGAACTAACTATGGCTACACCTTC. It is translated as CSVEKQGTNYGYTF.

This clone was seen only once. This chain links TRBV28 with TRBJ2-7, with 15 bases matching TRBD2. The trim removed 4 bases at V and 3 bases at J, leaving 10 bases unmatched. Germline assignment: CDR1 MDHEN and CDR2 SYDVKM. This CDR3 is 18 amino acids long. Here the CDR3 DNA reads TGTGCCAGCAGTTCGTGGGGGACTAGCGGGAGGCCGAACTACGAGCAGTACTTC. As protein: CASSSWGTSGRPNYEQYF.

The genes are TRBV10-1 and TRBJ2-5, with D possibly TRBD1 on 5 matching bases. V was trimmed by 3 bases and J by 2 bases, leaving 10 bases between them. Germline V gene sequence: CDR1 WNHNN, CDR2 SYGVQD (reference sequence). The CDR3 length is 14 residues. The CDR3 coding sequence is TGCGCCAGCAGTGACAGCCAGGGACAAGAGACCCAGTACTTC. Its protein is CASSDSQGQETQYF.

This clone was found once. The chain recombines TRBV18 with TRBJ1-1; unclear D gene. CDR3 size: 19 residues. Germline V gene data show CDR1 as KGHSH and CDR2 as LQKENI. V shed 0 bases and J shed 6 bases, with 26 bases lying between them. The DNA of the CDR3 is TGTGCCAGCTCACCACCTCAAGGGAGTAAGGGAATTGGTGTCGCTGAAGCTTTCTTT. Encoded protein: CASSPPQGSKGIGVAEAFF.

The chain recombines TRBV28 with TRBJ2-2; 9 nucleotides agree with TRBD1. With V trimmed by 6 bases and J by 4 bases, 3 bases remained unmatched. CDR3 length: 14 residues. CDR1 is MDHEN and CDR2 is SYDVKM in the germline V gene. The CDR3 is CASRGGQGTGELFF. The CDR3 DNA follows: TGTGCCAGCAGAGGGGGACAGGGCACCGGGGAGCTGTTTTTT.

The chain is built from TRBV15 and TRBJ1-5; 7 bases fit TRBD1. Germline CDR1 reads LNHNV; CDR2 reads YYDKDF (reference sequence). The V segment lost 2 bases and the J segment 7 bases; nucleotides outside the gene matches: 5. The CDR3 has 14 amino acids. The CDR3: CATSRNDRAQPQHF. In nucleotides, the CDR3 is TGTGCCACCAGCAGAAACGACAGGGCACAGCCCCAGCATTTT.